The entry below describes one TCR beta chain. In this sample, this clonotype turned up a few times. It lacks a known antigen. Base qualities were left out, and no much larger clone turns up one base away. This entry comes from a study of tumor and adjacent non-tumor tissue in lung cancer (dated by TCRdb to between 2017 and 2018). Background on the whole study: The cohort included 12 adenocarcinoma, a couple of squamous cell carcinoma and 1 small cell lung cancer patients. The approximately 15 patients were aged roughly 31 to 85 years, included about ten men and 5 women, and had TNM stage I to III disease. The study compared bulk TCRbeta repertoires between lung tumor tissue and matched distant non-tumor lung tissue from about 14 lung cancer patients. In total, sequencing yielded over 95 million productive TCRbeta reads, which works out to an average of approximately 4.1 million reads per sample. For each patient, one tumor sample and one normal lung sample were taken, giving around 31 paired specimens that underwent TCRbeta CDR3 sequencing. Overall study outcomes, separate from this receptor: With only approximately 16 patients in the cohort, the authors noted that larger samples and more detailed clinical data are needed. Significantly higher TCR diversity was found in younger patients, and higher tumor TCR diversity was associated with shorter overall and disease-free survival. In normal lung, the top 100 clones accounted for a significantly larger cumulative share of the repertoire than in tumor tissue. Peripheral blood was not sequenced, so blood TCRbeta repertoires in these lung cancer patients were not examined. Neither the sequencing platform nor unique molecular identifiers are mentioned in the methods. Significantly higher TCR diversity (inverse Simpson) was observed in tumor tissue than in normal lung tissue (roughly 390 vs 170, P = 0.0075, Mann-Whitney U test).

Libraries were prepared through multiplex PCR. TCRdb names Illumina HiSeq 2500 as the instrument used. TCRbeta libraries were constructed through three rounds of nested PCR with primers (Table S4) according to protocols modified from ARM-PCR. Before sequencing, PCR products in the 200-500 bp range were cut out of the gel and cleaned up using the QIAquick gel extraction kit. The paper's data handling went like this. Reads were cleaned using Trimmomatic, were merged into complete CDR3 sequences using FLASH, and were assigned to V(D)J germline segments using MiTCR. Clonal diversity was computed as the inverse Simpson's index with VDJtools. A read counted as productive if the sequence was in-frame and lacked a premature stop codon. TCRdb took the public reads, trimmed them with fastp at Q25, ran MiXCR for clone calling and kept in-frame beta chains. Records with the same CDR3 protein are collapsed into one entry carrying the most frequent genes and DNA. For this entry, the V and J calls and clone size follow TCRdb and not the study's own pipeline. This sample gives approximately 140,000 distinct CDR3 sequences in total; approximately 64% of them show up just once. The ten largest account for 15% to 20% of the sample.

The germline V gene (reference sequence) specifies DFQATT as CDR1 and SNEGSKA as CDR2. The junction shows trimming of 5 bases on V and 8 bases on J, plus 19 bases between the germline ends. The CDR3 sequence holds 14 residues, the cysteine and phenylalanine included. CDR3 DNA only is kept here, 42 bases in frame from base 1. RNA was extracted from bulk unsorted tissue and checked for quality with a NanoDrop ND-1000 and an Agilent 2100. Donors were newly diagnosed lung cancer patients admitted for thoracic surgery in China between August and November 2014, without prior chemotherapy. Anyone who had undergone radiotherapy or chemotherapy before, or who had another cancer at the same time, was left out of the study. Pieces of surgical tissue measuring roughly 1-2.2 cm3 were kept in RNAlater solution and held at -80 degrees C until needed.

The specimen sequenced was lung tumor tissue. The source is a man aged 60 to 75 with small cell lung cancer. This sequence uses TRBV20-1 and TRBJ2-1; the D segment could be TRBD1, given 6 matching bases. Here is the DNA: TGCAGTGCTCAAAAAATACAGGGTATCGATGAGCAGTTCTTC. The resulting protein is CSAQKIQGIDEQFF.